The clone carrying this TCR beta chain has at least ten counts. Its cognate antigen is unknown. TCRdb reprocessed the 5' RACE reads with MiXCR, giving one entry per CDR3 protein. The sample has approximately 94,000 distinct CDR3 sequences, nearly 4.5% seen once. The sample belongs to a study of spatial heterogeneity in lung cancer. Study observations and caveats: Tumoral mutation counts were tracked by counts of expanded intratumoral alpha and beta TCRs.

Stated time point: sample taken at primary tumor resection. The ends were cut back, 0 bases at V and 0 bases at J, with 6 bases in the middle. Germline V gene data show CDR1 as LGHNA and CDR2 as YNFKEQ. The CDR3 is 16 residues long. The TCR comes from a male donor with early-stage non-small cell lung cancer. The sample was lung tumor tissue, taken at surgery. The rearrangement uses TRBV4-2 and TRBJ2-6; D is undetermined. CDR3 protein: CASSQDYLSGANVLTF. DNA for the CDR3: TGTGCCAGCAGCCAAGATTATCTCTCTGGGGCCAACGTCCTGACTTTC.